This TCR beta chain was obtained from a study of shared clonotypes between healthy human individuals. The CDR3 loop spans 14 amino acids. The V end was cut by 2 bases, the J end by 5 bases, with 12 bases between. Per germline, CDR1 SGHTA and CDR2 FQGNSA. Study-level findings and limits: Naive CD4 clonotype sharing across several donors was approximately 5%.

For each subset, genomic DNA was distributed in equal portions over several immunoSEQ plates. TCRdb's copy holds only in-frame clones and misses some; the assay was immunoSEQ multiplex PCR. Of 2,500,000 or so clones listed, over 85% are singletons. This clone was recorded only once. Its antigen is undetermined. The V call is TRBV7-2, the J call TRBJ1-1; D call uncertain. Sequenced material: naive CD4+ T cells from PBMCs. Documented subset: CD45RA+ positively selected. The receptor was isolated from a man younger than 35 in good health. Some clones in this sample may be carry-over from other donors' samples. The CDR3 protein is CASSLTRMLTEAFF. CDR3 bases: TGTGCCAGCAGCTTAACTCGCATGTTAACTGAAGCTTTCTTT.